This T cell receptor beta chain was observed in a study of blood T cell repertoires in COVID-19. Study information: The United States, Italy and Spain were the sources of the acute and convalescent COVID-19 samples.

Authors' processing steps: Nucleated cell counts were estimated from reference gene primer amplification. The method was immunoSEQ multiplex PCR; TCRdb's version includes in-frame clones alone and lacks a portion of them. D and trimming come from the DNA, and the V and J calls and clone size come from that table. The data show fewer than 250,000 clones, around 80% seen once. V gave up 7 bases and J gave up 1 base, with 10 bases separating them. The CDR3 is made up of 13 amino acids. CDR1 is MDHEN, CDR2 SYDVKM, per germline. The specimen was PBMCs or T cells enriched from blood (not recorded which). This sequence was found in a woman between 50 and 59 years old with acute COVID-19. The rearrangement uses TRBV28 and TRBJ1-2, with D unclear. The CDR3 DNA reads TGTGCCAGCAAATTCGCTAATAACTATGGCTACACCTTC. It specifies CASKFANNYGYTF.